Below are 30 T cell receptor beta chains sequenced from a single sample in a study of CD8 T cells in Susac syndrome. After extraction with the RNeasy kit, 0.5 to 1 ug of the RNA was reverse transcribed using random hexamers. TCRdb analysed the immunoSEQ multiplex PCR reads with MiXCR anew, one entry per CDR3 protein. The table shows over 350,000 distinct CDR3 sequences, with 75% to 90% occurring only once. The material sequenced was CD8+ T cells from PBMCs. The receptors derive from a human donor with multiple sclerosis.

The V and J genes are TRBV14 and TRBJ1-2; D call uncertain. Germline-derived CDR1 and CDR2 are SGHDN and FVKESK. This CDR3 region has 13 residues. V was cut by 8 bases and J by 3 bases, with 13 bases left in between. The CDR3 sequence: CASSHANYYGYTF. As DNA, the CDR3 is TGTGCCAGCTCCCACGCCAATTACTATGGCTACACCTTC.

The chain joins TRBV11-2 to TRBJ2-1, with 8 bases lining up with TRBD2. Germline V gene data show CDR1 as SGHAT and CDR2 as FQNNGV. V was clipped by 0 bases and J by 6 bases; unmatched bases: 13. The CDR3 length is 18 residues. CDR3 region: CASSLDLMAGGGPNEQFF. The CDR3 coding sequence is TGTGCCAGCAGCTTAGATCTGATGGCCGGGGGGGGACCCAATGAGCAGTTCTTC.

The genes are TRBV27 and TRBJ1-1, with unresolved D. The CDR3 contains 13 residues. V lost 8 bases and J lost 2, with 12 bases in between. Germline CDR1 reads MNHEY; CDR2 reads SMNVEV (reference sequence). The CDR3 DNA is TGTGCCAGCTCTTACACGGTAAACACTGAAGCTTTCTTT. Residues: CASSYTVNTEAFF.

CDR3 sequence (DNA): TGTGCCAGCAGTTCTCGGGGGCTCGAGCAGTACTTC. This codes for CASSSRGLEQYF. The rearrangement links TRBV2 to TRBJ2-7; D tentatively fits TRBD1 or TRBD2 (6 bases each). The V gene's germline CDR1 is SNHLY and CDR2 FYNNEI. Deletions cut 5 bases from V and 6 bases from J, with 11 bases between. The CDR3 is 12 amino acids.

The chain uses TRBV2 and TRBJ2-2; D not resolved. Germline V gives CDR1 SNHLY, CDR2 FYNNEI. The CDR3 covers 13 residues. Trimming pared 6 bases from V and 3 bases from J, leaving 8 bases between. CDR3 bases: TGTGCCAGCAGAAACGGACACACCGGGGAGCTGTTTTTT. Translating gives CASRNGHTGELFF.

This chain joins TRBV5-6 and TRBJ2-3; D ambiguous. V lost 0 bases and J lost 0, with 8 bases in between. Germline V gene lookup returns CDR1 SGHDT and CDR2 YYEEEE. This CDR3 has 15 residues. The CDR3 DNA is TGTGCCAGCAGCTTGGCACTACTTAGCACAGATACGCAGTATTTT. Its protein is CASSLALLSTDTQYF.

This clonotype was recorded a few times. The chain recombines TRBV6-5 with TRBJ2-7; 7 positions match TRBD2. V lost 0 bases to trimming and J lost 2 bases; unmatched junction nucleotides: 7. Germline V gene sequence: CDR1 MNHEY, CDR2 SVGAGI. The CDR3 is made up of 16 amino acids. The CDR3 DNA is TGTGCCAGCAGTTACTCGGGAGGGAGAAAAACCTACGAGCAGTACTTC. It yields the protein CASSYSGGRKTYEQYF.

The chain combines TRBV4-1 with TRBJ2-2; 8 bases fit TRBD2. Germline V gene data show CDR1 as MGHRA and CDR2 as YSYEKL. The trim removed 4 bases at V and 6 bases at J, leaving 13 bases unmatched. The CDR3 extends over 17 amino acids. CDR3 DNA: TGCGCCAGCAGCCTCCCTCCGGGACTAGTATCTCCCGGGGAGCTGTTTTTT. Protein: CASSLPPGLVSPGELFF.

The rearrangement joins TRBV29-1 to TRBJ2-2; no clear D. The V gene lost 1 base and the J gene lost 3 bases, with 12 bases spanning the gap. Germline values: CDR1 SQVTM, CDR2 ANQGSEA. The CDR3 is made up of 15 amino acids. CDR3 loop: CSVEVLGGHTGELFF. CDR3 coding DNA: TGCAGCGTTGAAGTTCTAGGTGGGCACACCGGGGAGCTGTTTTTT.

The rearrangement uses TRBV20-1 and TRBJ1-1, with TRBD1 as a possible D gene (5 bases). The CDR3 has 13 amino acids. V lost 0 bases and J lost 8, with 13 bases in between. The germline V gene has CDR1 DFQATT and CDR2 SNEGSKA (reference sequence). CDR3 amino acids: CSAREQANTEAFF. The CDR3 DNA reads TGCAGTGCTAGAGAACAGGCAAATACCGAAGCTTTCTTT.

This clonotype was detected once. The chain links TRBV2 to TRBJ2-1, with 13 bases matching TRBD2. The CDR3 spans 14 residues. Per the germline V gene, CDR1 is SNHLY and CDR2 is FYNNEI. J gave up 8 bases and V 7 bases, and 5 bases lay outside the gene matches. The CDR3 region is CASNGLAGEDEQFF. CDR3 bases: TGTGCCAGCAACGGACTAGCGGGGGAGGATGAGCAGTTCTTC.

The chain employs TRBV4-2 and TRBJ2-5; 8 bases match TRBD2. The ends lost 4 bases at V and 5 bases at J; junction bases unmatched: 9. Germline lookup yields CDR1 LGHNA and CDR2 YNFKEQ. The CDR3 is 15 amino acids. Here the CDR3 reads CASSPTLAGGETQYF. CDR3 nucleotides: TGTGCCAGCAGCCCGACTCTAGCGGGCGGGGAGACCCAGTACTTC.

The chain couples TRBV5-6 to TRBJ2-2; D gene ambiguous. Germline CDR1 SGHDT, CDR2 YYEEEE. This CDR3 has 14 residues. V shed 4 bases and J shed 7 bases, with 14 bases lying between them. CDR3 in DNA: TGTGCCAGCAGCCTCCTAGACACCAGCGGGGAGCTGTTTTTT. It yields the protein CASSLLDTSGELFF.

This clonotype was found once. The CDR3 sequence: CASSQEPGGNYEQYF. DNA for the CDR3: TGCGCCAGCAGCCAAGAGCCAGGGGGCAATTACGAGCAGTACTTC. This chain uses TRBV4-1 with TRBJ2-7; 8 bases match TRBD1. The CDR3 spans 15 residues. Germline-derived CDR1 and CDR2 are MGHRA and YSYEKL. V shed 0 bases and J 4 bases; nucleotides not matched to a gene: 5.

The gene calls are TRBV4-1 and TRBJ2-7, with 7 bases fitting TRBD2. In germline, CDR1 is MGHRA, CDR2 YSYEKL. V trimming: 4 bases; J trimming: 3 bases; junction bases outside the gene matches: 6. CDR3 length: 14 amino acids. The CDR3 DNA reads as TGCGCCAGCAGCCCCGGGACTAACGGCTACGAGCAGTACTTC. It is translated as CASSPGTNGYEQYF.

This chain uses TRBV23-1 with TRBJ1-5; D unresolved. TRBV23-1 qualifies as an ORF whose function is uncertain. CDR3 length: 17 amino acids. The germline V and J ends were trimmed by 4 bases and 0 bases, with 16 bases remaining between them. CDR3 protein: CASSPTGRENSNQPQHF. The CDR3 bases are TGCGCCAGCAGTCCGACCGGACGGGAAAATAGCAATCAGCCCCAGCATTTT.

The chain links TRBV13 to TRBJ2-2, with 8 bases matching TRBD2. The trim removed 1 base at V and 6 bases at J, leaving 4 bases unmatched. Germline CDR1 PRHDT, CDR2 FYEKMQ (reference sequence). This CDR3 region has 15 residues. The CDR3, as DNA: TGTGCCAGCAGCTTAGTCGGGAGGGACGCCGGGGAGCTGTTTTTT. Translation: CASSLVGRDAGELFF.

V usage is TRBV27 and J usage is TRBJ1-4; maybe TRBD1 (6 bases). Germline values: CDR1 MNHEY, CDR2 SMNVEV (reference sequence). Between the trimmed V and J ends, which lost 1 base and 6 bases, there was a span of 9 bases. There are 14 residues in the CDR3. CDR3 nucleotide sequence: TGTGCCAGCAGTTTATTTTACAGGGATGAAAAACTGTTTTTT. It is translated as CASSLFYRDEKLFF.

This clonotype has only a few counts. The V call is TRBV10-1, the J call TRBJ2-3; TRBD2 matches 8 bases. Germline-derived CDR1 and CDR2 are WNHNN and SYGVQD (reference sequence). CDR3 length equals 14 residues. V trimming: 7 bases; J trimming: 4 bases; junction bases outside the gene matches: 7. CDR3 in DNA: TGCGCCAGCACCCCCAGCGGGGGCGCAGATACGCAGTATTTT. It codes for CASTPSGGADTQYF.

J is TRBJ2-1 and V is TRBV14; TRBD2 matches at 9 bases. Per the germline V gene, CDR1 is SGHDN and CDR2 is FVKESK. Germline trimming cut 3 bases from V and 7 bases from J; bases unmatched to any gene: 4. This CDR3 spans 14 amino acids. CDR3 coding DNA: TGTGCCAGCAGCCAGCGGGAGGGCCTTAATGAGCAGTTCTTC. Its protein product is CASSQREGLNEQFF.

The CDR3 sequence: CASSLGASGVAGELFF. The CDR3 nucleotides are TGTGCCAGCAGTTTGGGGGCTAGCGGGGTCGCCGGGGAGCTGTTTTTT. This chain uses TRBV27 with TRBJ2-2, with 9 bases fitting TRBD2. CDR1 is MNHEY and CDR2 is SMNVEV in the germline V gene (reference sequence). This CDR3 has 16 amino acids. The V and J ends lost 3 bases and 6 bases, in that order; junction bases with no gene match: 8.

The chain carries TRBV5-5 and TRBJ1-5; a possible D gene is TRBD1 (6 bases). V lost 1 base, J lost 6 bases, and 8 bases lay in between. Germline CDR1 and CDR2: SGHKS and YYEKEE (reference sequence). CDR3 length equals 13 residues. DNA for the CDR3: TGTGCCAGCAGCTTGAAGGGGGTTCAGCCCCAGCATTTT. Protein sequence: CASSLKGVQPQHF. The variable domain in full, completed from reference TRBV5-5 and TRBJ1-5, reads DAGVTQSPTHLIKTRGQQVTLRCSPISGHKSVSWYQQVLGQGPQFIFQYYEKEERGRGNFPDRFSARQFPNYSSELNVNALLLGDSALYLCASSLKGVQPQHFGDGTRLSIL.

The CDR3 DNA reads TGTGCCAGCAGTGAAAGGACTAGCGGGGGGGTCCAATTCAATGAGCAGTTCTTC. Its protein product is CASSERTSGGVQFNEQFF. The chain couples TRBV6-1 to TRBJ2-1; 15 bases match TRBD2. J lost 6 bases, V lost 2 bases, and 8 bases had no gene match. This CDR3 spans 18 amino acids. Germline CDR1 is MNHNS and CDR2 is SASEGT.

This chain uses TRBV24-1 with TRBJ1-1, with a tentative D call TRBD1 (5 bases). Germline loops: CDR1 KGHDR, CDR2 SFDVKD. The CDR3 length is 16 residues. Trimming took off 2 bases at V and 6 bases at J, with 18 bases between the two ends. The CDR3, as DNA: TGTGCCACCAGTGATTCTCTGGGGGTTCTGGGGGCTGAAGCTTTCTTT. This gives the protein CATSDSLGVLGAEAFF.

CDR3 region: CASSRTGYPDTQYF. The CDR3 DNA is TGTGCCAGCAGCCGGACAGGGTATCCAGATACGCAGTATTTT. V and J are TRBV6-5 and TRBJ2-3; TRBD1 matches 8 bases. CDR3 length: 14 residues. V was clipped by 6 bases and J by 4 bases; unmatched bases: 6. CDR1 is MNHEY and CDR2 is SVGAGI in the germline V gene.

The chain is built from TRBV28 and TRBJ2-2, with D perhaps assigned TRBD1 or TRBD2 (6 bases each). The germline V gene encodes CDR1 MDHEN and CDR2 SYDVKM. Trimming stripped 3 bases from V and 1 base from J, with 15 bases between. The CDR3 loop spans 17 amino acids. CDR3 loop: CASSLDSGAWNTGELFF. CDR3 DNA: TGTGCCAGCAGTTTGGATTCGGGGGCTTGGAACACCGGGGAGCTGTTTTTT. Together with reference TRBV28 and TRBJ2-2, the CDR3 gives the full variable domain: DVKVTQSSRYLVKRTGEKVFLECVQDMDHENMFWYRQDPGLGLRLIYFSYDVKMKEKGDIPEGYSVSREKKERFSLILESASTNQTSMYLCASSLDSGAWNTGELFFGEGSRLTVL.

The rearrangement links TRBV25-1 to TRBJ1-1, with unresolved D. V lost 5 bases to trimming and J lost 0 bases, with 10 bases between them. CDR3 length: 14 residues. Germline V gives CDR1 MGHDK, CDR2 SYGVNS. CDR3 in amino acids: CASSSEVMNTEAFF. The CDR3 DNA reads TGTGCCAGCAGTTCTGAGGTCATGAACACTGAAGCTTTCTTT.

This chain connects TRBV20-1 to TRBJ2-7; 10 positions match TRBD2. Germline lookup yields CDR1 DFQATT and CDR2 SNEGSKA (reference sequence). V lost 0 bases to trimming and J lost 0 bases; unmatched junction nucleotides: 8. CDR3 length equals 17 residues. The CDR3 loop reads CSARDLSGRRSSYEQYF. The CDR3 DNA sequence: TGCAGTGCTAGAGATCTTAGCGGGAGGAGGAGCTCCTACGAGCAGTACTTC.

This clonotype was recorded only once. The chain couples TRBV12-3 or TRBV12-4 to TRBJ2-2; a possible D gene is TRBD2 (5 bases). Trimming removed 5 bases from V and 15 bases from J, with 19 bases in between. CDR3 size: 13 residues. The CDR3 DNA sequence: TGTGCCAGCAGTGGTACTGGACTTCCCCCGGTGTTTTTT. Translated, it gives CASSGTGLPPVFF.

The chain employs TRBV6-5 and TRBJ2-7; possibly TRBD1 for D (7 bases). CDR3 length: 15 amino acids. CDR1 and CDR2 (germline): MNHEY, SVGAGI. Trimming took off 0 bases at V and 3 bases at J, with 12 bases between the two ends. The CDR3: CASSYSGGGGYEQYF. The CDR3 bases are TGTGCCAGCAGTTACTCTGGAGGGGGCGGCTACGAGCAGTACTTC.